The entry below gives a single TCR beta chain sequence along with its context. Its antigen is still unknown. This sample was included in a study of T cell responses to AZD1222 COVID-19 vaccine. The CDR3 extends over 14 amino acids. CDR1 and CDR2 from the germline V gene are LGHDT and YNNKEL (reference sequence). Trimming took 5 bases from V and 5 from J, leaving 16 bases between them. Data came from immunoSEQ multiplex PCR; TCRdb stores just in-frame clones and leaves some out. The sample holds 20,000 to 25,000 clones, approximately 86% seen once. Findings of the study overall: Vaccine-associated CD4 TCRs ranged over spike, dominating at 160-218 and 743-854. Donors skewed white British and female; clonal diversity was possibly underestimated.

The origin of this receptor is an adult in good health. The chain is built from TRBV3-1 (or the pseudogene TRBV3-2) and TRBJ2-7; D might be TRBD1 (6 bases). The source material was peripheral blood, sampled on day 0 of AZD1222 vaccination. The CDR3: CASSEQGAKDEQYF. The CDR3 DNA sequence: TGTGCCAGCAGCGAACAGGGAGCTAAGGACGAGCAGTACTTC.